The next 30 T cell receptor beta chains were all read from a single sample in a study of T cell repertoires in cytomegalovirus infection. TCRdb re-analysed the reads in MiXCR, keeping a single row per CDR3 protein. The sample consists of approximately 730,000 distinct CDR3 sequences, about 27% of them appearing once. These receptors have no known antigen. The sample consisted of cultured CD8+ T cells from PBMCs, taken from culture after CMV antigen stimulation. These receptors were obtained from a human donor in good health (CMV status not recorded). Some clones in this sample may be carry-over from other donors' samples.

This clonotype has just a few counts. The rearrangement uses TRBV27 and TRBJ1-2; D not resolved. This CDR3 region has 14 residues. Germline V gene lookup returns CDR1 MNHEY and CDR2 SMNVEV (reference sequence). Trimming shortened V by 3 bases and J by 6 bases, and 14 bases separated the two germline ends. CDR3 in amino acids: CASSLDYSSDGYTF. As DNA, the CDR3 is TGTGCCAGCAGTTTGGATTATTCTTCGGATGGCTACACCTTC.

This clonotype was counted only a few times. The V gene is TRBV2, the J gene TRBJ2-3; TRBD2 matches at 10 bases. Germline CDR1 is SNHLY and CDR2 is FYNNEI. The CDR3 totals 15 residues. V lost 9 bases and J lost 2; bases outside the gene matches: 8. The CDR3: CARTRTSGSTDTQYF. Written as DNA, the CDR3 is TGTGCCAGGACCCGGACTAGCGGCTCCACAGATACGCAGTATTTT.

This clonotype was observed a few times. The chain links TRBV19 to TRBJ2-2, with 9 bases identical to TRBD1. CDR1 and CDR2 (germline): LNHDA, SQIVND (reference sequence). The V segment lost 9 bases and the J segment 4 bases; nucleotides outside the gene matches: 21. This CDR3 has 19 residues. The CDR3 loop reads CARRYDSGQGWVSTGELFF. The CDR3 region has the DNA TGTGCCAGACGCTATGATTCGGGACAGGGTTGGGTGAGCACCGGGGAGCTGTTTTTT.

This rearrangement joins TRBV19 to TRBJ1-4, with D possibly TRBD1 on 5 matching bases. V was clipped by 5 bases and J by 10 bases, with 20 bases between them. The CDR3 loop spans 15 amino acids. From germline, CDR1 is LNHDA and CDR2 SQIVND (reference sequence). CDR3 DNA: TGTGCCAGTAGTGACCGGGACCAGGGTTTTGGAAAACTGTTTTTT. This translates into CASSDRDQGFGKLFF.

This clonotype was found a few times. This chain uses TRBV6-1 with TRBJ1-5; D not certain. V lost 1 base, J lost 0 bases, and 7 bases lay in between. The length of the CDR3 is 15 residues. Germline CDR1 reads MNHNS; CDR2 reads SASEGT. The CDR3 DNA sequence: TGTGCCAGCAGTGAAGTAGATTTTAGCAATCAGCCCCAGCATTTT. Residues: CASSEVDFSNQPQHF.

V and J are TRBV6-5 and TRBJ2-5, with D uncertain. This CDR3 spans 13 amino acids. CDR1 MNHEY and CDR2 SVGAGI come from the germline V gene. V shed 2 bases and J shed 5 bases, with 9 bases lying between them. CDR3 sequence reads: CASSYGPPETQYF. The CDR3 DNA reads TGTGCCAGCAGTTACGGCCCCCCGGAGACCCAGTACTTC.

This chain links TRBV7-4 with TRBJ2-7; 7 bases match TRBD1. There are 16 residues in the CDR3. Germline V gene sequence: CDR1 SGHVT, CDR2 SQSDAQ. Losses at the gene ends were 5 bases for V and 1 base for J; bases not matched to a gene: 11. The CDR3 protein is CASSPATGMGSYEQYF. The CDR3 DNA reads TGTGCCAGCAGCCCCGCGACAGGGATGGGGTCCTACGAGCAGTACTTC. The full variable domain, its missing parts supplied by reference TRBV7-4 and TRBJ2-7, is GAGVSQSPRYKVAKRGRDVALRCDSISGHVTLYWYRQTLGQGSEVLTYSQSDAQRDKSGRPSGRFSAERPERSVSTLKIQRTEQGDSAVYLCASSPATGMGSYEQYFGPGTRLTVT.

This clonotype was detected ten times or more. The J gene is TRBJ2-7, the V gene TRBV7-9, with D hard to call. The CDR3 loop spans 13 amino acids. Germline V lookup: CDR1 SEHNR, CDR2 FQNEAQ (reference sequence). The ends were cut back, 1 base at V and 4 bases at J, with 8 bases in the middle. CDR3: CASSLVGVYEQYF. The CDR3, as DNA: TGTGCCAGCAGCTTAGTTGGCGTTTACGAGCAGTACTTC.

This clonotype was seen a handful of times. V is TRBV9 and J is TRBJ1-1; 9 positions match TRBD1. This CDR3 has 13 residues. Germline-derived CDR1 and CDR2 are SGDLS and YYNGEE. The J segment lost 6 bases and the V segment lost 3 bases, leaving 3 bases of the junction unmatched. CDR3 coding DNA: TGTGCCAGCAGCGACGGGGACAGGGCTGAAGCTTTCTTT. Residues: CASSDGDRAEAFF.

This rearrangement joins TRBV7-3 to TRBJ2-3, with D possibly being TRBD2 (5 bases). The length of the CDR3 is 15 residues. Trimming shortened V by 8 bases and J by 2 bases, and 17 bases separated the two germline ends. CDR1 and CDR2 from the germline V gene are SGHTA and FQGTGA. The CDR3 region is CASPQPIRDTDTQYF. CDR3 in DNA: TGTGCCAGCCCTCAACCTATTCGGGACACAGATACGCAGTATTTT.

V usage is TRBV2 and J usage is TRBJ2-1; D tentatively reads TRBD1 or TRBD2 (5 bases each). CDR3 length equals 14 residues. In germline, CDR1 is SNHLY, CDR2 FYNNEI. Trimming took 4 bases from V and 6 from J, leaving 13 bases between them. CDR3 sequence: CASSGGSGRNEQFF. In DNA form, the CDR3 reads TGTGCCAGCAGTGGGGGGTCGGGGCGCAATGAGCAGTTCTTC.

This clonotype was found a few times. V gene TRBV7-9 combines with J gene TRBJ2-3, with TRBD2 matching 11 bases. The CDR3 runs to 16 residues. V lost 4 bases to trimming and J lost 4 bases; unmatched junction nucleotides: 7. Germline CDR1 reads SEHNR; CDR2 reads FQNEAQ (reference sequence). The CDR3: CASSYHSGGASDTQYF. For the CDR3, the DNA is TGTGCCAGCAGCTACCATAGCGGGGGGGCCTCAGATACGCAGTATTTT. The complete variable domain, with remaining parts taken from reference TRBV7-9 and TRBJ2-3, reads DTGVSQNPRHKITKRGQNVTFRCDPISEHNRLYWYRQTLGQGPEFLTYFQNEAQLEKSRLLSDRFSAERPKGSFSTLEIQRTEQGDSAMYLCASSYHSGGASDTQYFGPGTRLTVL.

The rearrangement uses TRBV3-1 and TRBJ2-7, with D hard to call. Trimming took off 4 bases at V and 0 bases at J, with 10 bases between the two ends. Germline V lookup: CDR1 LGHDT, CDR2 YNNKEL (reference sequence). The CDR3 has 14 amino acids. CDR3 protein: CASSPSWGSYEQYV. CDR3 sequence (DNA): TGTGCCAGCAGCCCGTCATGGGGCTCCTACGAGCAGTACGTC.

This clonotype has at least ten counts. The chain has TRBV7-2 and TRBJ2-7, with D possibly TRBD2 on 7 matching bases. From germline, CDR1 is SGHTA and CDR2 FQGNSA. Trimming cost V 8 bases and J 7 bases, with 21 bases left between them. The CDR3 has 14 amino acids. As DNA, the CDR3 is TGTGCCAGCCTCCCCTGGGGGGGGGCGGGTGAGCAGTACTTC. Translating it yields CASLPWGGAGEQYF.

CDR3 in amino acids: CASSLRLETEAFF. CDR3 bases: TGTGCCAGCAGCTTACGTCTGGAGACTGAAGCTTTCTTT. This chain links TRBV7-3 with TRBJ1-1, with unresolved D. The CDR3 loop spans 13 amino acids. V lost 2 bases to trimming and J lost 5 bases, with 9 bases between them. Germline V gene sequence: CDR1 SGHTA, CDR2 FQGTGA.

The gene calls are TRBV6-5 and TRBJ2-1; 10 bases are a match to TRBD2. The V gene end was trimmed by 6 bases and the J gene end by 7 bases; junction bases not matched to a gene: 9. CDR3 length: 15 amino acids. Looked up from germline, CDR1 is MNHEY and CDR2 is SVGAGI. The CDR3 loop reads CASSWSGGEKNEQFF. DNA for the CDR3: TGTGCCAGCAGCTGGAGCGGGGGGGAAAAAAATGAGCAGTTCTTC.

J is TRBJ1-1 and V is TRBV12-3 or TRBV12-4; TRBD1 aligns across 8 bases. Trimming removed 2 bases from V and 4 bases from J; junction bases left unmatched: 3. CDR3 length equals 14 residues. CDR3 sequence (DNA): TGTGCCAGCAGTTTAAGCGGACAGGGCACTGAAGCTTTCTTT. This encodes CASSLSGQGTEAFF.

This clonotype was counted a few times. This CDR3 reads CASSYLAGGHNEQFF. CDR3 nucleotides: TGTGCCAGCAGTTATCTAGCGGGGGGACACAATGAGCAGTTCTTC. This chain joins TRBV6-6 and TRBJ2-1; 11 positions match TRBD2. With V trimmed by 3 bases and J by 5 bases, 3 bases remained unmatched. The CDR3 runs to 15 residues. Germline-derived CDR1 and CDR2 are MNHNY and SVGAGI (reference sequence).

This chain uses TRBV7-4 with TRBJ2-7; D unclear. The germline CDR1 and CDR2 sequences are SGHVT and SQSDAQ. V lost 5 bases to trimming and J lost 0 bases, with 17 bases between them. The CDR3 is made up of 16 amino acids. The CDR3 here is CASSPIGGADSYEQYF. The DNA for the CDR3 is TGTGCCAGCAGCCCGATAGGCGGCGCGGACTCCTACGAGCAGTACTTC.

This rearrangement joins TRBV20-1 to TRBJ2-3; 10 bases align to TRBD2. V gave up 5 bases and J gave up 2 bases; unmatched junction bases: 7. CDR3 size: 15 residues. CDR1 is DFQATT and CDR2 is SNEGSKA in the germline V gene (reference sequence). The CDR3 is CSAETSGAFTDTQYF. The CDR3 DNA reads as TGCAGTGCTGAAACTAGCGGGGCCTTCACAGATACGCAGTATTTT.

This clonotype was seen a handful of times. CDR3 protein: CASSQVIGEFNYGYTF. Written as DNA, the CDR3 is TGCGCCAGCAGCCAAGTAATCGGGGAGTTTAACTATGGCTACACCTTC. The chain links TRBV4-1 to TRBJ1-2; the D is unclear. CDR1 and CDR2 (germline): MGHRA, YSYEKL. The V end lost 1 base, the J end lost 1 base, and 13 bases lay between the germline ends. CDR3 size: 16 residues.

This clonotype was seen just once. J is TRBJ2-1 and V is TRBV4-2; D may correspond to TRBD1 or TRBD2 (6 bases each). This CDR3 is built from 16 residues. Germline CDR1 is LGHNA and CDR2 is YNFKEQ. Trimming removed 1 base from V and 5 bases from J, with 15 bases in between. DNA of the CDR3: TGTGCCAGCAGCCAAGTGGGTGGGGGGCCCAACAATGAGCAGTTCTTC. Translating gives CASSQVGGGPNNEQFF.

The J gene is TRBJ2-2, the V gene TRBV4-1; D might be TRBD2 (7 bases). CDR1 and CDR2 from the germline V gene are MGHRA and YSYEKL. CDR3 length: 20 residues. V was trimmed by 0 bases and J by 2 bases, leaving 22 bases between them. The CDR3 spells CASSQDVGPWEGENTGELFF. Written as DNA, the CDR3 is TGCGCCAGCAGCCAAGATGTAGGCCCGTGGGAGGGGGAAAACACCGGGGAGCTGTTTTTT.

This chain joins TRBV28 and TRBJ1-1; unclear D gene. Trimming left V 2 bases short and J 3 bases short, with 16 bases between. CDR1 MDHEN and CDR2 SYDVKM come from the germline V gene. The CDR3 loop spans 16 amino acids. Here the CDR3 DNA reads TGTGCCAGCAGTTTAAATCCGGATCGGGCCGACACTGAAGCTTTCTTT. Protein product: CASSLNPDRADTEAFF.

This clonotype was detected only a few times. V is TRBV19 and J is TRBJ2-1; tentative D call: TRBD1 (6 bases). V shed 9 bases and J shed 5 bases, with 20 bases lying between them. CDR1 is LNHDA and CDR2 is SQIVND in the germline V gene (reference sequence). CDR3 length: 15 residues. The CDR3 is CASSTSGASDNEQFF. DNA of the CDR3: TGTGCCAGCTCAACTTCAGGGGCGTCAGACAATGAGCAGTTCTTC. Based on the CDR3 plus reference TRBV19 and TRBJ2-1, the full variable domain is DGGITQSPKYLFRKEGQNVTLSCEQNLNHDAMYWYRQDPGQGLRLIYYSQIVNDFQKGDIAEGYSVSREKKESFPLTVTSAQKNPTAFYLCASSTSGASDNEQFFGPGTRLTVL.

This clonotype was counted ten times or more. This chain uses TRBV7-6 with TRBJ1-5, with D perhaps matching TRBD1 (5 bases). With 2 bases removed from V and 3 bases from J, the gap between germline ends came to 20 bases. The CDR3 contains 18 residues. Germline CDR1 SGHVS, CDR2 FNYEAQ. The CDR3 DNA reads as TGTGCCAGCAGCTTATTTTCGTCGGACACGGCGGCCAATCAGCCCCAGCATTTT. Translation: CASSLFSSDTAANQPQHF.

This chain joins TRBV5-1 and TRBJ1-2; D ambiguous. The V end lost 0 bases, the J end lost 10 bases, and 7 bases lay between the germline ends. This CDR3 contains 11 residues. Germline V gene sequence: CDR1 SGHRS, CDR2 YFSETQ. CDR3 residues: CASSLGQFYTF. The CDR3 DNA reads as TGCGCCAGCAGCTTGGGTCAGTTCTACACCTTC.

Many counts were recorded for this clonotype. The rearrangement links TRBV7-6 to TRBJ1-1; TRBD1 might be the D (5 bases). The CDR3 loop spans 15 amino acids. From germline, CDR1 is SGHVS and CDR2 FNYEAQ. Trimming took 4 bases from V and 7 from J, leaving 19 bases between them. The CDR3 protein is CASSSTGGLGGEAFF. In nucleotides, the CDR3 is TGTGCCAGCAGCTCGACGGGGGGTCTGGGAGGTGAAGCTTTCTTT.

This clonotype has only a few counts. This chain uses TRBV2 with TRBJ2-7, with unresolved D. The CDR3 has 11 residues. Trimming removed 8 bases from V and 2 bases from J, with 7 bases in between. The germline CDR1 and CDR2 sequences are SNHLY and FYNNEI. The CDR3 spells CASGSTYEQYF. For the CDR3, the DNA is TGTGCCAGCGGATCAACCTACGAGCAGTACTTC.

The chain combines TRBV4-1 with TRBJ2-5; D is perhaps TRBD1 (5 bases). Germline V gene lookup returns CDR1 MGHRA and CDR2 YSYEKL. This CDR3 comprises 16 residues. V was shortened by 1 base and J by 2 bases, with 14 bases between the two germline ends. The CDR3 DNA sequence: TGCGCCAGCAGCCAAGGAAAGGGGAACTGGCAAGAGACCCAGTACTTC. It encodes CASSQGKGNWQETQYF.